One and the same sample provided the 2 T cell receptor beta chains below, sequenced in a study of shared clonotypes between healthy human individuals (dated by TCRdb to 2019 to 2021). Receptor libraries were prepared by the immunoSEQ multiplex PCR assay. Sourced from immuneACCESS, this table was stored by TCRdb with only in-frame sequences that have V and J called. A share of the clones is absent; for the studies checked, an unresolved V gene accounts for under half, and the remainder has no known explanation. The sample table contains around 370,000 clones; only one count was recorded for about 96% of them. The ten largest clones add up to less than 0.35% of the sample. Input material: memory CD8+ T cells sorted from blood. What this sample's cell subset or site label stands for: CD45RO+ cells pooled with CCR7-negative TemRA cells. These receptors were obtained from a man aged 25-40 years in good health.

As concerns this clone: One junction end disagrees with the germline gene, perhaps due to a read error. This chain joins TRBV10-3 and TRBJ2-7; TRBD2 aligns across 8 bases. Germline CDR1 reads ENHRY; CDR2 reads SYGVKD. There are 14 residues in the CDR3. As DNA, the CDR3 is TGTGCCATCAGTGGGAATTCCTTAGGGACTAGATTGGACTTC. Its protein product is CAISGNSLGTRLDF.

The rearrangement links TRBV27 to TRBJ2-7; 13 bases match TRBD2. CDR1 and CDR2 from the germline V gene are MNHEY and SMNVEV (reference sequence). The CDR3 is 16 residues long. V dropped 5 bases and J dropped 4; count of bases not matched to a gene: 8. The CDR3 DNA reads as TGTGCCAGCAGTATACTAGCGGGAGGGCCGTGGTACGAGCAGTACTTC. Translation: CASSILAGGPWYEQYF.